What follows is one T cell receptor (beta chain) and its context. Its cognate antigen is unknown. The CDR3 is 15 residues long. The germline V gene has CDR1 SQVTM and CDR2 ANQGSEA. V shed 7 bases and J shed 1 base, with 16 bases lying between them. The data derive from a study of T cells in localized non-small cell lung cancer. Whole-study results and caveats: Measurement of T cell clonality placed uninvolved adjacent lung highest, above the level in tumor.

Assay: immunoSEQ multiplex PCR; the TCRdb copy retains only in-frame clones and omits some. The data show about 500 clones, around 14% seen once. The genes are TRBV29-1 and TRBJ2-2; TRBD2 is a possible D gene (6 bases). The receptor's source is a man between 35 and 75 years old with stage III squamous cell lung carcinoma. Source: lung tumor tissue, taken before any cancer treatment. This chain's CDR3 is CSATGGLLNTGELFF. The CDR3 DNA is TGCAGCGCGACCGGGGGACTGCTGAACACCGGGGAGCTGTTTTTT.